This TCR beta chain was captured in a study of somatic mutations in cytotoxic T cells in rheumatoid arthritis. Study overall: Among the T-cell populations stained with V beta antibodies, some were separated by flow sorting at nearly 100% purity, including V beta1+ cells whose TCRB was sequenced.

Magnetic beads with positive selection isolated CD4+ and CD8+ fractions, whose purity was verified by flow cytometry. As for this clone: Its antigen is undetermined.

Study-wide points: The study found CD8+ clonality increased with age in rheumatoid arthritis patients, not healthy controls.

Sequencing was performed with immunoSEQ multiplex PCR; in TCRdb, only in-frame clones are kept and a portion is missing. The sample holds around 7,400 clones, around 89% seen once. This CDR3 comprises 11 residues. Per the germline V gene, CDR1 is SEHNR and CDR2 is FQNEAQ (reference sequence). Trimming cost V 5 bases and J 5 bases, with 7 bases left between them. The sequenced sample consisted of CD8+ T cells sorted from blood. The receptor comes from a woman between 65 and 79 years old with rheumatoid arthritis. This sequence joins TRBV7-9 and TRBJ2-7; no clear D. The CDR3 bases are TGTGCCAGCAGCCGCGGCAACGAGCAGTACTTC. Translation: CASSRGNEQYF.